These T cell receptor beta chains were read from a single sample in a study of regulatory dendritic cells for organ transplantation. These TCRs' antigens remain unknown. Method: immunoSEQ multiplex PCR; TCRdb's copy keeps in-frame clones and lacks some. Here the sample spans about 12,000 clones, approximately 79% being singletons. Sequencing input: naive CD8+ T cells from blood cultured with regulatory dendritic cells. The receptor source for this set is a human donor in good health. CDR3s include the opening cysteine and the closing phenylalanine or tryptophan. A D gene is named only where the DNA matches it firmly. The size field is filled for only some rows; it gives once, few, many or a size class.

j_call d_call clone_size v_call cdr3_aa cdr3_nt
TRBJ1-5 TRBD1 NA TRBV2 CASSEGTGTKDQPQHF TGTGCCAGCAGTGAAGGGACAGGGACTAAGGATCAGCCCCAGCATTTT
TRBJ1-1 NA NA TRBV7-9 CASSLADGGDTEAFF TGTGCCAGCAGCTTAGCCGACGGCGGGGACACTGAAGCTTTCTTT
TRBJ2-7 NA NA TRBV9 CASSVGSAHEQYF TGTGCCAGCAGCGTAGGTAGTGCCCACGAGCAGTACTTC
TRBJ1-4 NA NA TRBV4-2 CASSQDYPGTTNEKLFF TGTGCCAGCAGCCAAGATTACCCCGGGACTACTAATGAAAAACTGTTTTTT
TRBJ1-1 NA NA TRBV10-3 CAISESKMAGGEAFF TGTGCCATCAGTGAGTCGAAGATGGCGGGGGGTGAAGCTTTCTTT
TRBJ1-4 TRBD1 once TRBV10-3 CAIGAGGNEKLFF TGTGCCATCGGCGCAGGGGGAAATGAAAAACTGTTTTTT
TRBJ2-3 NA NA TRBV5-4 CASSLVGGGDTQYF TGTGCCAGCAGCTTGGTGGGGGGTGGAGATACGCAGTATTTT
TRBJ1-1 NA NA TRBV6-6 CASSHGGATEAFF TGTGCCAGCAGCCACGGGGGGGCCACTGAAGCTTTCTTT
TRBJ2-3 NA NA TRBV5-8 CASSLLQGSDTQYF TGTGCCAGCAGCTTGTTGCAGGGGTCAGATACGCAGTATTTT
TRBJ2-5 NA NA TRBV5-6 CASSFGVREETQYF TGTGCCAGCAGCTTCGGAGTGAGAGAAGAGACCCAGTACTTC
TRBJ2-2 TRBD2 NA TRBV7-8 CASSSSGLAGNTGELFF TGTGCCAGCAGCTCGTCGGGACTAGCGGGGAACACCGGGGAGCTGTTTTTT
TRBJ1-1 TRBD1 NA TRBV11-2 CASSRRQGRGTEAFF TGTGCCAGCAGCAGAAGACAGGGGCGAGGCACTGAAGCTTTCTTT
TRBJ2-5 NA NA TRBV11-1 CASSLGGQNQETQYF TGTGCCAGCAGCTTGGGGGGACAGAACCAAGAGACCCAGTACTTC
TRBJ1-6 NA NA TRBV6-1 CASSEAADRFPYNSPLHF TGTGCCAGCAGTGAAGCGGCCGACAGGTTCCCCTATAATTCACCCCTCCACTTT
TRBJ2-2 TRBD2 NA TRBV7-8 CASSSGGGELFF TGTGCCAGCAGCTCGGGGGGCGGGGAGCTGTTTTTT
TRBJ2-5 TRBD2 NA TRBV7-9 CAGGLAEETQYF TGTGCCGGAGGACTAGCGGAAGAGACCCAGTACTTC
TRBJ1-1 NA NA TRBV5-6 CASSLVGDTEAFF TGTGCCAGCAGCTTGGTAGGGGACACTGAAGCTTTCTTT
TRBJ1-3 TRBD1 once TRBV19 CASRRDRGPGNTIYF TGTGCCAGTAGGAGAGACAGGGGGCCAGGAAACACCATATATTTT
TRBJ2-7 TRBD2 NA TRBV29-1 CSVAGGHSYEQYF TGCAGCGTGGCGGGGGGGCACTCCTACGAACAGTACTTC
TRBJ1-5 TRBD1 NA TRBV5-5 CASSQTGKGSNQPQHF TGTGCCAGCAGCCAGACAGGGAAGGGGAGCAATCAGCCCCAGCATTTT
TRBJ2-1 NA NA TRBV7-9 CASSLEIGEQFF TGTGCCAGCAGCTTGGAGATCGGTGAGCAGTTCTTC
TRBJ2-1 NA NA TRBV4-1 CASSQLPGGGNEQFF TGCGCCAGCAGCCAACTCCCCGGCGGCGGGAATGAGCAGTTCTTC
TRBJ2-7 TRBD2 NA TRBV7-9 CASSSLRVAGTSYEQYF TGTGCCAGCAGCTCCCTTAGGGTAGCGGGGACCTCATACGAGCAGTACTTC
TRBJ2-7 NA NA TRBV7-9 CASSLVEGSGYEQYF TGTGCCAGCAGCTTAGTTGAGGGCTCGGGGTACGAGCAGTACTTC
TRBJ1-1 NA NA TRBV2 CASSERETGNTEAFF TGTGCCAGCAGTGAAAGGGAGACGGGGAACACTGAAGCTTTCTTT
TRBJ1-4 NA NA TRBV5-5 CASSYGQSTNEKLFF TGTGCCAGCAGCTACGGACAGTCAACTAATGAAAAACTGTTTTTT
TRBJ1-5 NA NA TRBV19 CASSIDRVGNQPQHF TGTGCCAGTAGTATAGACAGGGTTGGCAATCAGCCCCAGCATTTT
TRBJ2-5 TRBD1 NA TRBV10-3 CAISESTGQGLGETQYF TGTGCCATCAGTGAGTCGACGGGACAGGGGCTGGGGGAGACCCAGTACTTC
TRBJ2-2 TRBD2 NA TRBV10-3 CAIGNPGTSGVPPAWNTGELFF TGTGCCATCGGAAATCCTGGGACTAGCGGGGTCCCCCCCGCTTGGAACACCGGGGAGCTGTTTTTT
TRBJ1-5 TRBD1 NA TRBV27 CASSRDSLRRQPQHF TGTGCCAGCAGCCGGGACAGCCTACGTCGTCAGCCCCAGCATTTT
TRBJ2-3 NA NA TRBV11-1 CASSLVSSTDTQYF TGTGCCAGCAGCTTAGTGTCTAGCACAGATACGCAGTATTTT
TRBJ1-6 TRBD1 NA TRBV2 CATMDRDSYNSPLHF TGTGCCACCATGGACAGGGACTCCTATAATTCACCCCTCCACTTT
TRBJ2-1 NA NA TRBV19 CASSIDEGVEYNEQFF TGTGCCAGTAGTATAGATGAAGGGGTAGAGTACAATGAGCAGTTCTTC
TRBJ2-5 NA once TRBV7-7 CASSLVPEETQYF TGTGCCAGCAGCTTAGTACCGGAGGAGACCCAGTACTTC
TRBJ1-6 TRBD1 once TRBV15 CATSHGTGVRSYNSPLHF TGTGCCACCAGCCATGGGACAGGGGTACGGTCCTATAATTCACCCCTCCACTTT
TRBJ2-7 NA NA TRBV5-4 CASRSDTYEQYF TGTGCCAGCAGATCCGACACCTACGAGCAGTACTTC
TRBJ1-1 TRBD1 NA TRBV7-9 CASRRGGDGEAFF TGTGCCAGCAGGCGAGGGGGCGACGGTGAAGCTTTCTTT
TRBJ2-1 NA NA TRBV9 CASSVSGNEQFF TGTGCCAGCAGCGTAAGCGGAAATGAGCAGTTCTTC
TRBJ2-4 TRBD2 NA TRBV15 CATSRAAGGRNIQYF TGTGCCACCAGCAGAGCCGCGGGGGGGCGCAACATTCAGTACTTC
TRBJ2-1 NA once TRBV4-3 CASSQESYNEQFF TGCGCCAGCAGCCAAGAGTCTTACAATGAGCAGTTCTTC
TRBJ1-2 NA medium-sized TRBV4-3 CASSQDLQGNYGYTF TGCGCCAGCAGCCAAGACTTACAGGGTAACTATGGCTACACCTTC
TRBJ1-1 NA few TRBV20-1 CSAEGSSEAFF TGCAGTGCCGAGGGTTCCAGTGAAGCTTTCTTT
TRBJ2-6 NA few TRBV7-9 CASSLWDIASGANVLTF TGTGCCAGCAGCTTATGGGACATAGCCTCTGGGGCCAACGTCCTGACTTTC
TRBJ1-1 NA NA TRBV7-8 CASSLDSRVNTEAFF TGTGCCAGCAGCTTAGATTCCAGGGTGAACACTGAAGCTTTCTTT
TRBJ1-1 NA once TRBV5-4 CASSLVGVAEAFF TGTGCCAGCAGCTTAGTCGGGGTGGCTGAAGCTTTCTTT
TRBJ2-3 TRBD1 NA TRBV5-1 CASSLERDRPITSTDTQYF TGCGCCAGCAGCTTGGAAAGGGACAGGCCCATAACTAGCACAGATACGCAGTATTTT